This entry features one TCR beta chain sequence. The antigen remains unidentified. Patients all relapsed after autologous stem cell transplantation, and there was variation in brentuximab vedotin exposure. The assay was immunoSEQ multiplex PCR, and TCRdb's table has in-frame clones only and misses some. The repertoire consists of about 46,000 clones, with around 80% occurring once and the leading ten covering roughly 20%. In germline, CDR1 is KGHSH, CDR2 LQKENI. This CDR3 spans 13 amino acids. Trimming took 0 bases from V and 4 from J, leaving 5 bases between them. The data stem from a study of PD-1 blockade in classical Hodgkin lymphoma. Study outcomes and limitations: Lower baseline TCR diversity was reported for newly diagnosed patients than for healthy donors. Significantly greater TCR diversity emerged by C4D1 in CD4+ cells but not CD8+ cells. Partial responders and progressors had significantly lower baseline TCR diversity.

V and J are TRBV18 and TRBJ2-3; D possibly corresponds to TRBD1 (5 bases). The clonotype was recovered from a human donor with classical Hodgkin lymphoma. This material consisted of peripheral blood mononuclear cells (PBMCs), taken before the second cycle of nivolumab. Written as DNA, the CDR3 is TGTGCCAGCTCACCACCGACAGCAGATACGCAGTATTTT. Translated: CASSPPTADTQYF. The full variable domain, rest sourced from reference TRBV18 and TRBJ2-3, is NAGVMQNPRHLVRRRGQEARLRCSPMKGHSHVYWYRQLPEEGLKFMVYLQKENIIDESGMPKERFSAEFPKEGPSILRIQQVVRGDSAAYFCASSPPTADTQYFGPGTRLTVL.